The present T cell receptor (delta chain) was sequenced within a study of gamma-delta T cells after stem cell transplantation. TCRdb re-called clones from the RT-PCR reads using CATT. The sample includes some 10,000 delta-chain clones, 1% to 1.5% seen only once; the top ten take 10%. In its sample, this clone was seen a few times. This CDR3 is 19 amino acids long. V gave up 0 bases and J gave up 7 bases, with 29 bases separating them. Germline CDR1 is GEAIGNYY and CDR2 is EKD. The chain has TRDV2 and TRDJ1; tentative D call: TRDD3 (6 bases). The source material was gamma-delta T cells. This clonotype originated in a human donor. It is not recorded whose cells these are; they may come from a transplant donor. In DNA, the CDR3 is TGTGCCTGTGACACCGTCAGTCCGGGGGCCAACGTCTGGGGTTCTAAACTCATCTTT. Its translation is CACDTVSPGANVWGSKLIF.